The clone carrying this T cell receptor (beta chain) was observed a handful of times. The antigen remains unidentified. Germline CDR1 reads DFQATT; CDR2 reads SNEGSKA (reference sequence). V was clipped by 0 bases and J by 2 bases, with 5 bases between them. The CDR3 contains 12 residues. This sample stems from a study of post-analysis software for immune sequencing data. Unique molecular identifiers were present in the TCR beta cDNA libraries. TCRdb reanalysed the PCR reads using MiXCR and keeps one entry per CDR3 protein. The data show 700,000 to 800,000 distinct CDR3 sequences, about 27% seen once. The study's findings and limits: Compared against controls, patients with multiple sclerosis displayed significantly lower normalized Chao1 diversity. By F measure, samples from a shared preparation batch strongly co-clustered. The study found TRBV5-6, TRBV5-1 and TRBV20-1 among 5 or 6 TRBV segments more frequent in patients than controls.

The TCR originated in a girl aged 10-17 years with multiple sclerosis. The sequenced sample consisted of blood. The J gene is TRBJ2-7, the V gene TRBV20-1; D not resolved. In nucleotides, the CDR3 is TGCAGTGCTAGAGAATCCGCCTACGAGCAGTACTTC. This codes for CSARESAYEQYF.